This TCR beta chain was found in a study of blood T cell repertoires in COVID-19. About the study: Donors in the United States, Italy and Spain gave samples during acute or convalescent COVID-19. Sources were T cells, B-cell-depleted T cells, or PBMCs; the material itself was cDNA or gDNA.

Original data processing: Amplification from reference gene primers served as the basis for estimated nucleated cell counts. Data came from immunoSEQ multiplex PCR; TCRdb stores just in-frame clones and leaves some out. Clone size and V and J calls were adopted from that table, with D and trimming inferred from the DNA. The sample has around 300,000 clones, roughly 85% seen once; the top ten hold 2% to 3%. V was shortened by 0 bases and J by 7 bases, with 11 bases between the two germline ends. The CDR3 contains 15 residues. Germline V lookup: CDR1 SGHRS, CDR2 YFSETQ. Recovery meant two consecutive negative NP/OP PCR tests, professional clearance, or resolved symptoms.

The chain links TRBV5-1 to TRBJ1-6; tentative D call: TRBD1 (5 bases). The receptor was isolated from a woman between 45 and 60 years old who had recovered from COVID-19. Sequencing was done on a sample of PBMCs or T cells enriched from blood (not recorded which). The CDR3: CASSLVQGTNSPLHF. The CDR3 nucleotides read TGCGCCAGCAGCTTGGTTCAGGGAACGAATTCACCCCTCCACTTT.